The clone carrying this T cell receptor (beta chain) has only a few counts. What it binds is unknown. The sample belongs to a study of T cells in Graves' hyperthyroidism and ophthalmopathy. The V segment lost 3 bases and the J segment 3 bases; nucleotides outside the gene matches: 2. CDR3 length: 13 residues. Looked up from germline, CDR1 is SGHRS and CDR2 is YFSETQ. Study conclusions and caveats: Clonotypes that were expanded in thyroid above 0.001 mostly appeared in blood too.

RNA transcripts yielded amplified TCR beta CDR3 regions. A first-round RT-PCR of the TCR CDR3 used the HTBI primer set. TCRdb independently ran MiXCR on the multiplex PCR reads; one entry per CDR3 protein. The table includes 300,000 to 450,000 distinct CDR3 sequences, approximately 14% detected once. The chain carries TRBV5-1 and TRBJ2-5, with 7 bases matching TRBD2. The receptor comes from a woman aged 25 to 39 with Graves' ophthalmopathy. The source material was blood. The CDR3 here is CASSSTSEETQYF. CDR3 nucleotides: TGCGCCAGCAGCTCCACTAGCGAAGAGACCCAGTACTTC.